This T cell receptor (beta chain) derives from a study of type 1 regulatory T cells. Across the whole study: This in vitro CD4 product, T-allo10, is enriched for Tr1 cells and alloantigen-specific. Regarding the study as a whole: Compared with non-type 1 regulatory T cells, type 1 regulatory T cells showed a more restricted TCR repertoire.

This clonotype came up a few times. The antigen remains unidentified. TCRdb recomputed calls from the reads with MiXCR, one row per CDR3 protein. This sample has 70,000 or so distinct CDR3 sequences; about 20% occur once, and the top ten carry less than 10%. The receptor comes from a human donor in good health. Sequencing was done on a sample of cultured type 1 regulatory T (Tr1) cells, either the whole culture or a sorted fraction (not recorded which).

The CDR3 DNA reads as TGCGCCAGCAGCTTGCGCGCTCTAACAGATACGCAGTATTTT. Residues: CASSLRALTDTQYF. V usage is TRBV5-1 and J usage is TRBJ2-3; D remains ambiguous. The CDR3 is made up of 14 amino acids. CDR1 is SGHRS and CDR2 is YFSETQ in the germline V gene. The V gene lost 1 base and the J gene lost 3 bases, with 9 bases spanning the gap.